This T cell receptor (beta chain) was captured by sequencing in a study of blood T cell repertoires in COVID-19. About the research overall: Samples came from the United States, Italy and Spain, spanning acute and convalescent COVID-19. PBMCs, B-cell-depleted T cells, or T cells provided the cDNA or gDNA that made up the material.

Trimming took 4 bases from V and 9 from J, leaving 13 bases between them. The CDR3 covers 13 residues. From germline, CDR1 is SGHNT and CDR2 YENEEA. In the original workflow: The authors estimated nucleated cell counts from reference gene primer amplification. Assay used: immunoSEQ multiplex PCR; TCRdb lists only in-frame clones, some missing. The V and J calls and the clone size are those of that table, but D and trimming were determined from the DNA. In the table there are 150,000 or so clones, about 80% of which are singletons. The sample was peripheral blood. The chain joins TRBV11-3 to TRBJ2-4; D uncertain. This receptor was identified in a woman aged 55-70 years with acute or convalescent COVID-19. This chain's CDR3 is CASSSSPGGIQYF. Written as DNA, the CDR3 is TGTGCCAGCAGCTCCAGCCCCGGCGGCATTCAGTACTTC.